One and the same sample provided the 5 T cell receptor beta chains below, sequenced in a study of T cell repertoires in cytomegalovirus infection. TCRdb ran MiXCR on the reads and lists one entry per CDR3 protein. The repertoire holds under 800,000 distinct CDR3 sequences, 20% to 30% seen once, with approximately 8.2% in the top ten. What was sequenced was CD8+ T cells from PBMCs. The receptor set was obtained from a human donor in good health (CMV status not recorded). Some clones in this sample may be carry-over from other donors' samples.

This clonotype was counted between two and nine times. V and J are TRBV6-6 and TRBJ2-7; 7 bases agree with TRBD1. V gave up 10 bases and J gave up 2 bases; unmatched junction bases: 8. The CDR3 runs 13 residues. The germline CDR1 and CDR2 sequences are MNHNY and SVGAGI (reference sequence). The CDR3 is CATQQGPTYEQYF. Written as DNA, the CDR3 is TGTGCCACCCAACAGGGGCCCACCTACGAGCAGTACTTC.

Turning to this clonotype: Relative to the germline gene, one junction end is altered; a read error may explain this. The rearrangement links TRBV6-5 to TRBJ2-5; D is unclear. CDR3 length equals 15 residues. Looked up from germline, CDR1 is MNHEY and CDR2 is SVGAGI. CDR3 nucleotides: TGTGCCAACAGTTACTCCTCGACCAGACAAGAGACCCAGTACTTC. This codes for CANSYSSTRQETQYF.

CDR3 region: CASSLRDSYTDTQYF. CDR3 DNA sequence: TGTGCCAGCAGTTTACGGGACAGCTACACAGATACGCAGTATTTT. This chain uses TRBV28 with TRBJ2-3; 7 nucleotides match TRBD1. The V gene's germline CDR1 is MDHEN and CDR2 SYDVKM. There are 15 residues in the CDR3. The V and J ends lost 2 bases and 2 bases, in that order; junction bases with no gene match: 4. The entire variable domain, with the rest obtained from reference TRBV28 and TRBJ2-3, is as follows: DVKVTQSSRYLVKRTGEKVFLECVQDMDHENMFWYRQDPGLGLRLIYFSYDVKMKEKGDIPEGYSVSREKKERFSLILESASTNQTSMYLCASSLRDSYTDTQYFGPGTRLTVL.

Worth noting for this clonotype: Mismatch with germline at one junction end may stem from a read error. The chain links TRBV5-6 to TRBJ1-1; the D is unclear. This CDR3 region has 15 residues. Germline lookup yields CDR1 SGHDT and CDR2 YYEEEE. The CDR3 region is CVSSLDPNVNTEAFF. The CDR3 bases are TGTGTCAGCAGCTTGGACCCGAATGTGAACACTGAAGCTTTCTTT. The whole variable domain, remainder taken from reference TRBV5-6 and TRBJ1-1, is DAGVTQSPTHLIKTRGQQVTLRCSPKSGHDTVSWYQQALGQGPQFIFQYYEEEERQRGNFPDRFSGHQFPNYSSELNVNALLLGDSALYLCVSSLDPNVNTEAFFGQGTRLTVV.

This chain joins TRBV7-9 and TRBJ2-5, with D tentatively TRBD2 (5 bases). V was trimmed by 0 bases and J by 4 bases, leaving 9 bases between them. CDR3 length equals 14 residues. CDR1 and CDR2 from the germline V gene are SEHNR and FQNEAQ (reference sequence). Here the CDR3 DNA reads TGTGCCAGCAGCTTAGCCGGGGTGGGAGAGACCCAGTACTTC. Its translation is CASSLAGVGETQYF.